This TCR beta chain was recovered during a study of CD8+ T cells in alopecia areata. It was cDNA, reverse transcribed from extracted RNA, that served as the sequencing template. Method: immunoSEQ multiplex PCR; TCRdb's copy keeps in-frame clones and lacks some. The top ten hold approximately 15% of the sample, which has 140,000 to 150,000 clones, less than 70% seen once. Treatment of the sample: oral pan-JAK inhibitor, 5-10 mg twice daily. General observations from the study: Throughout tofacitinib, many expanded lesional clones continued to persist in scalp and blood.

V lost 5 bases and J 0 bases, leaving 10 bases between the germline ends. The length of the CDR3 is 14 residues. Germline assignment: CDR1 SGHTA and CDR2 FQGNSA. In the case of this clone: The antigen remains undetermined.

The receptor comes from a human donor with alopecia areata. This chain joins TRBV7-2 and TRBJ1-1; tentatively, D is TRBD1 (6 bases). The sequenced sample was CD8+ T cells sorted from blood, obtained at week 4, from a patient treated with tofacitinib. CDR3 sequence: CASSAGTMNTEAFF. Written as DNA, the CDR3 is TGTGCCAGCAGCGCCGGGACAATGAACACTGAAGCTTTCTTT.